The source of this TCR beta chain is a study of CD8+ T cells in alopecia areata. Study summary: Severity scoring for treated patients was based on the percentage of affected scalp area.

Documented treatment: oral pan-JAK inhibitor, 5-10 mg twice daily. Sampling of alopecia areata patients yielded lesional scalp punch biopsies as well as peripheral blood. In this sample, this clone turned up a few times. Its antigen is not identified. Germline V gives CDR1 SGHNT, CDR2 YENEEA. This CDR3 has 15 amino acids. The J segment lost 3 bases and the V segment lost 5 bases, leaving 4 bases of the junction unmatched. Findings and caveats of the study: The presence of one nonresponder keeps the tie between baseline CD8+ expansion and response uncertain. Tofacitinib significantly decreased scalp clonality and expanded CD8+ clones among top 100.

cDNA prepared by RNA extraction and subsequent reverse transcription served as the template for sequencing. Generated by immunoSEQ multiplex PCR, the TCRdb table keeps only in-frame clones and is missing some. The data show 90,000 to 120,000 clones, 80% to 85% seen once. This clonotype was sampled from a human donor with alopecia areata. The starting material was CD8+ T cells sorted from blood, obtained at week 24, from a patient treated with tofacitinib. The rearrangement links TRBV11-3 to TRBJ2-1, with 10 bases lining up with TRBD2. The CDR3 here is CASSPRLAGYNEQFF. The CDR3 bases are TGTGCCAGCAGCCCCCGACTAGCGGGCTACAATGAGCAGTTCTTC.